Below are 9 T cell receptor beta chains sequenced from a single sample in a study of Graves' ophthalmopathy and Graves' hyperthyroidism. RNA transcripts were the template, and TCR beta CDR3 regions were amplified from them. Second-round multiplex PCR came after first-round RT-PCR with HTBI primers. TCRdb re-called the multiplex PCR reads through MiXCR, storing one row per CDR3 protein. The table records about 400,000 distinct CDR3 sequences, around a fifth of them present only once. The sequencing sample was made of peripheral blood. The receptors stem from a woman younger than 35 with stable Graves' hyperthyroidism.

This clonotype was detected only once. The chain joins TRBV28 to TRBJ1-6; D uncertain. This CDR3 has 15 residues. Germline V CDR1 and CDR2: MDHEN, SYDVKM. V was shortened by 6 bases and J by 2 bases, with 11 bases between the two germline ends. As DNA, the CDR3 is TGTGCCAGCAGCACAACGACGGCCTATAATTCACCCCTCCACTTT. Translated: CASSTTTAYNSPLHF.

The table lists this clonotype with many counts. The chain couples TRBV7-8 to TRBJ2-5; D is perhaps TRBD1 or TRBD2 (5 bases each). V lost 5 bases to trimming and J lost 2 bases, with 18 bases between them. The CDR3 contains 16 residues. Germline V lookup: CDR1 SGHVS, CDR2 FQNEAQ. In nucleotides, the CDR3 is TGTGCCAGCAGCCCAACCCTCGGGACGGAGCAAGAGACCCAGTACTTC. Amino acids: CASSPTLGTEQETQYF.

The chain couples TRBV20-1 to TRBJ2-5, with 8 positions matching TRBD2. CDR1 DFQATT and CDR2 SNEGSKA come from the germline V gene (reference sequence). There are 12 residues in the CDR3. CDR3 nucleotides: TGCAAGAATAGCGGGGAGGGGGAGACCCAGTACTTC. This gives the protein CKNSGEGETQYF.

This clonotype was detected ten times or more. The V and J genes are TRBV6-5 and TRBJ1-2; 9 nucleotides align to TRBD1. The CDR3 extends over 14 amino acids. J gave up 6 bases and V 2 bases, and 4 bases lay outside the gene matches. The germline V gene has CDR1 MNHEY and CDR2 SVGAGI. The CDR3 bases are TGTGCCAGCAGTTACCTGCGGACAGGGGATGGCTACACCTTC. Protein product: CASSYLRTGDGYTF.

This clonotype showed up many times. The gene calls are TRBV29-1 and TRBJ2-7, with 7 positions matching TRBD2. V lost 4 bases, J lost 6 bases, and 9 bases stayed unmatched. The CDR3 runs to 13 residues. CDR1 is SQVTM, CDR2 ANQGSEA, per germline. The CDR3 is CSVAASGSSEQYF. CDR3 bases: TGCAGCGTTGCGGCTAGCGGATCGTCCGAGCAGTACTTC.

The chain combines TRBV28 with TRBJ1-2, with D unclear. In germline, CDR1 is MDHEN, CDR2 SYDVKM. The V end was cut by 8 bases, the J end by 11 bases, with 18 bases between. The CDR3 runs to 12 residues. Written as DNA, the CDR3 is TGTGCCAGCCGACTCTCTGCGGGTGGTTACACCTTC. Its protein product is CASRLSAGGYTF.

This clonotype has ten or more counts. This chain joins TRBV5-1 and TRBJ1-2, with 8 positions matching TRBD1. CDR1 SGHRS and CDR2 YFSETQ come from the germline V gene. The junction had 9 bases not matched to a gene; V was cut back by 4 bases and J by 4 bases. CDR3 length: 15 residues. CDR3 sequence reads: CASSTRTGYPYGYTF. Here the CDR3 DNA reads TGCGCCAGCAGCACCAGGACAGGGTATCCCTATGGCTACACCTTC.

This clonotype came up many times. The V and J genes are TRBV5-1 and TRBJ2-7, with 10 bases aligning to TRBD1. The junction had 4 bases not matched to a gene; V was cut back by 4 bases and J by 3 bases. The V gene's germline CDR1 is SGHRS and CDR2 YFSETQ. The CDR3 is 14 amino acids. CDR3 sequence (DNA): TGCGCCAGCAGCCGGGACAGGGGTGACTACGAGCAGTACTTC. This sequence encodes CASSRDRGDYEQYF.

This clonotype was seen at least ten times. The rearrangement links TRBV6-2 or TRBV6-3 to TRBJ1-1, with D perhaps TRBD1 (6 bases). The V end was cut by 6 bases, the J end by 6 bases, with 20 bases between. The germline gives CDR1 MNHEY, CDR2 SVGEGT. The CDR3 has 15 amino acids. The CDR3 coding sequence is TGTGCCAGCAGCTATAGACAGGACCCGGGGGCTGAAGCTTTCTTT. Translating gives CASSYRQDPGAEAFF.